This entry concerns a single T cell receptor beta chain. The protocol was immunoSEQ multiplex PCR, while the TCRdb copy is restricted to in-frame clones and leaves out a portion. The repertoire has about 500,000 clones, 70% to 80% of them found once; the top ten carry about 12%. This record belongs to a study of shared clonotypes between healthy human individuals. Researchers drew on tens of millions of PBMCs for genomic DNA from unsorted samples. Germline CDR1 is SGHRS and CDR2 is YFSETQ. The J segment lost 0 bases and the V segment lost 2 bases, leaving 5 bases of the junction unmatched. This CDR3 is built from 16 residues.

The source is a woman aged 40 to 50 in good health. Some clones in this sample may be carry-over from other donors' samples. The sequencing sample was made of PBMCs. The V gene is TRBV5-1, the J gene TRBJ2-1; 7 bases match TRBD2. In DNA form, the CDR3 reads TGCGCCAGCAGCTTCATTCGCGGGGGCTCCTACAATGAGCAGTTCTTC. Its protein is CASSFIRGGSYNEQFF.